The 6 T cell receptor beta chains given below trace back to one sample, sequenced in a study of graft-versus-host responses after intestinal transplantation. No antigens are known for them. Sequenced by immunoSEQ multiplex PCR; TCRdb stores in-frame clones only, minus some. The data contain about 96,000 clones, over 85% of them seen just once; the ten biggest clones take up about 0.3%. The sample consisted of unstimulated CD4+ T cells sorted from spleen or lymph node cells, taken before intestinal transplant. These receptors were obtained from a human donor who received an intestinal transplant.

The chain has TRBV5-6 and TRBJ2-3; D call uncertain. The V end was cut by 0 bases, the J end by 5 bases, with 10 bases between. The CDR3 is made up of 14 amino acids. CDR1 and CDR2 from the germline V gene are SGHDT and YYEEEE. CDR3 bases: TGTGCCAGCAGCTTGGGTCCTCCGCTAGATACGCAGTATTTT. Amino acid sequence: CASSLGPPLDTQYF.

The J gene is TRBJ1-6, the V gene TRBV28; 7 bases map to TRBD1. After removal of 6 bases from V and 4 bases from J, the junction contained 9 bases not matched to a gene. Germline CDR1 is MDHEN and CDR2 is SYDVKM. The CDR3 runs to 16 residues. CDR3 bases: TGTGCCAGCAGCCTGACGACAGGGACATATAATTCACCCCTCCACTTT. It encodes CASSLTTGTYNSPLHF.

V gene TRBV18 combines with J gene TRBJ2-2; no clear D. The length of the CDR3 is 13 residues. The V gene's germline CDR1 is KGHSH and CDR2 LQKENI. Between the trimmed V and J ends, which lost 6 bases and 7 bases, there was a span of 12 bases. The CDR3 is CASSPDSSGELFF. DNA for the CDR3: TGTGCCAGCTCCCCAGACTCCAGCGGGGAGCTGTTTTTT.

The CDR3 region is CASSLEEATNEKLFF. CDR3 nucleotide sequence: TGTGCCAGCAGCCTCGAAGAGGCAACTAATGAAAAACTGTTTTTT. V gene TRBV4-2 combines with J gene TRBJ1-4; D is unclear. CDR1 and CDR2 from the germline V gene are LGHNA and YNFKEQ. The CDR3 extends over 15 amino acids. V dropped 4 bases and J dropped 0 bases, with 9 bases sitting between them.

The gene calls are TRBV5-1 and TRBJ2-7; TRBD2 matches at 9 bases. V was pared by 5 bases and J by 9 bases, with 6 bases of the junction left unmatched. The V gene's germline CDR1 is SGHRS and CDR2 YFSETQ. The CDR3 totals 12 residues. The CDR3 is CASSISGGLQYF. The DNA for the CDR3 is TGCGCCAGCAGTATCAGCGGGGGGTTGCAGTACTTC.

This CDR3 is CASSLEVTRLAGVRAYF. The CDR3 DNA sequence: TGTGCCAGCAGCTTAGAAGTTACGCGGCTAGCGGGAGTCCGGGCGTATTTT. The chain is built from TRBV7-2 and TRBJ2-3, with 10 nucleotides matching TRBD2. CDR3 length: 17 residues. In germline, CDR1 is SGHTA, CDR2 FQGNSA. The ends lost 1 base at V and 14 bases at J; junction bases unmatched: 18.